This T cell receptor beta chain originates from a study of blood T cell repertoires in COVID-19. Study-level background: Acute-phase and convalescent COVID-19 samples originated in the United States, Italy and Spain.

Across about two dozen US areas, participants ranged in age from roughly 18 to 89 years. Membership in each cohort depended on participant-reported clinical history. Trimming removed 5 bases from V and 5 bases from J, with 15 bases in between. The CDR3 has 14 amino acids. Germline loops: CDR1 SGHAT, CDR2 FQNNGV. Sequencing used immunoSEQ multiplex PCR; TCRdb keeps in-frame clones, though not all of them. The sample holds fewer than 450,000 clones; roughly 87% are singletons and the top ten take roughly 2%. The receptor was isolated from a middle-aged woman with acute COVID-19. The sequenced material came from PBMCs or T cells enriched from blood (not recorded which). The chain is built from TRBV11-2 and TRBJ1-2; D may be TRBD1 (6 bases). CDR3 in DNA: TGTGCCAGCAGCGTTAGGGGGACCGATTATGGCTACACCTTC. Translation: CASSVRGTDYGYTF.